Listed below are T cell receptor beta chains from one sample, sequenced in a study of blood T cell repertoires in COVID-19. Repertoires were generated with immunoSEQ multiplex PCR, while TCRdb's copy carries only in-frame clones and drops some. This sample yields around 200,000 clones, of which approximately 84% are seen a single time; around 6.8% belongs to the top ten. What was sequenced was peripheral blood. The receptor set was obtained from a human donor in a cohort sampled during active COVID-19. Both conserved end residues are part of each CDR3. The D gene is left open where the match is weak. Some rows have no size entry. The others give once, few or many, or a class for an expanded clone.

j_call,d_call,clone_size,v_call,cdr3_aa,cdr3_nt
TRBJ2-7,.,few,TRBV29-1,CSVQPSTSYEQYF,TGCAGCGTACAGCCATCTACATCCTACGAGCAGTACTTC
TRBJ1-2,.,.,TRBV19,CATRRSDNPTLSYGYTF,TGTGCCACCCGAAGGTCGGACAACCCCACCTTGAGTTATGGCTACACCTTC
TRBJ2-5,TRBD1,.,TRBV5-1,CASSPQGAGETQYF,TGCGCCAGCAGTCCACAGGGGGCTGGGGAGACCCAGTACTTC
TRBJ1-5,TRBD1,.,TRBV18,CASSPPTGSRNQPQHF,TGTGCCAGCTCACCACCGACAGGGAGCCGCAATCAGCCCCAGCATTTT
TRBJ1-2,.,.,TRBV3-1/TRBV3-2,CASSISDYGYTF,TGTGCCAGCAGCATCAGTGATTATGGCTACACCTTC
TRBJ1-4,TRBD1,.,TRBV27,CASSLRGTGWEKLFF,TGTGCCAGCAGTTTGCGGGGGACAGGGTGGGAAAAACTGTTTTTT
TRBJ2-3,TRBD2,.,TRBV5-8,CASSPGLARGGTDTQYF,TGTGCCAGCAGCCCTGGACTAGCGAGGGGCGGCACAGATACGCAGTATTTT
TRBJ2-7,TRBD2,.,TRBV18,CASSAARGDSYEQYF,TGTGCCAGCTCGGCAGCCCGGGGGGACTCCTACGAGCAGTACTTC
TRBJ1-2,.,.,TRBV11-1,CASSLGSGYGYTF,TGTGCCAGCAGCTTGGGGTCAGGGTATGGCTACACCTTC
TRBJ1-1,.,.,TRBV19,CASSIGSRNTEAFF,TGTGCCAGTAGTATAGGGTCCAGGAACACTGAAGCTTTCTTT
TRBJ2-7,TRBD1,.,TRBV6-5,CASSKTGGYEQYF,TGTGCCAGCAGTAAAACAGGGGGCTACGAGCAGTACTTC
TRBJ1-6,.,.,TRBV11-2,CASSLRAPRVSNSPLHF,TGTGCCAGCAGCTTAAGAGCCCCGAGGGTATCCAATTCACCCCTCCACTTT
TRBJ2-5,TRBD2,.,TRBV7-9,CASSYPTGLAGVETQYF,TGTGCCAGCAGCTACCCTACAGGACTAGCGGGGGTTGAGACCCAGTACTTC
TRBJ1-6,.,.,TRBV19,CASSPQTYSPLHF,TGTGCCAGTAGTCCCCAGACATATTCACCCCTCCACTTT
TRBJ2-1,.,.,TRBV5-6,CASQDYSSYNEQFF,TGTGCCAGCCAGGATTACAGCTCCTACAATGAGCAGTTCTTC
TRBJ2-6,TRBD1,once,TRBV7-2,CASSPPWGKTGAGANVLTF,TGTGCCAGCAGCCCGCCCTGGGGTAAAACAGGGGCCGGGGCCAACGTCCTGACTTTC
TRBJ1-2,.,few,TRBV19,CAIHNRGDGYGYTF,TGTGCTATTCACAACCGGGGGGACGGCTATGGCTACACCTTC
TRBJ2-7,.,.,TRBV15,CATSRDRVSGTIEQYF,TGTGCCACCAGCAGAGATCGGGTTAGTGGGACAATAGAGCAGTACTTC
TRBJ2-5,.,.,TRBV4-1,CASSQDRGIETQYF,TGCGCCAGCAGCCAAGATCGCGGGATAGAGACCCAGTACTTC
TRBJ2-3,.,.,TRBV3-1/TRBV3-2,CASSRSLAYASADTQYF,TGTGCCAGCAGCCGATCCTTGGCCTATGCTAGCGCAGATACGCAGTATTTT
TRBJ2-7,.,.,TRBV5-1,CASSFGLIYEQYF,TGCGCCAGCAGCTTCGGTCTCATCTACGAGCAGTACTTC